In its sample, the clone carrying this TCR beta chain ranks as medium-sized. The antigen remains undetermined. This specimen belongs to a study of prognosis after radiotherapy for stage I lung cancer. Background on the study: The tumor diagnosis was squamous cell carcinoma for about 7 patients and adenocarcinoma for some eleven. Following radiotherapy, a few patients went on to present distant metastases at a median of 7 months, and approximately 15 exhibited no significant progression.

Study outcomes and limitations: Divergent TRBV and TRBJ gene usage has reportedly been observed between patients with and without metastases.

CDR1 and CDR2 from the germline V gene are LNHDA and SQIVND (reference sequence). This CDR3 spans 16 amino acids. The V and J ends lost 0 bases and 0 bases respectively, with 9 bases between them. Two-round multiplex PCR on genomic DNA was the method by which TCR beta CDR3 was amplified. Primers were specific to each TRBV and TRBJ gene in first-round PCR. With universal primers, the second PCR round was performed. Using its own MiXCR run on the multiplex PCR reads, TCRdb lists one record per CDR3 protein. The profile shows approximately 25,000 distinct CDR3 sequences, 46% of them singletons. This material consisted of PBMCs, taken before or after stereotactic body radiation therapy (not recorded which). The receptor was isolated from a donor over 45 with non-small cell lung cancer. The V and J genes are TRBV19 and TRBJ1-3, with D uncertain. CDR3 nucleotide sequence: TGTGCCAGTAGTATAGATCGAGGATTCTCTGGAAACACCATATATTTT. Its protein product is CASSIDRGFSGNTIYF.